The next 2 T cell receptor beta chains were all read from a single sample in a study of CD8 T cells in Susac syndrome. Random hexamers primed reverse transcription of about 0.5 to 1 ug RNA. TCRdb passed the immunoSEQ multiplex PCR reads through MiXCR, listing each CDR3 protein once. Among nearly 200,000 distinct CDR3 sequences, roughly 96% were seen once, and the ten largest hold under 0.095%. The sample comprised CD4+ T cells from PBMCs. The receptors were gathered from a human donor with multiple sclerosis.

The chain recombines TRBV29-1 with TRBJ1-1; no reliable D call. The CDR3 covers 13 residues. Per the germline V gene, CDR1 is SQVTM and CDR2 is ANQGSEA. Trimming removed 4 bases from V and 2 bases from J, with 11 bases in between. The CDR3 DNA sequence: TGCAGCGTTGGCCCCAGGACCAACACTGAAGCTTTCTTT. Its translation is CSVGPRTNTEAFF.

This clonotype was seen a single time. The chain has TRBV5-4 and TRBJ2-3; 8 bases map to TRBD2. The length of the CDR3 is 15 residues. CDR1 and CDR2 (germline): SGHNT, YYREEE (reference sequence). Germline trimming cut 10 bases from V and 3 bases from J; bases unmatched to any gene: 13. The CDR3: CAFPEGGRITDTQYF. DNA of the CDR3: TGTGCCTTCCCGGAGGGCGGGAGGATTACAGATACGCAGTATTTT.